Listed below are T cell receptor beta chains from one sample, sequenced in a study of T cells in Graves' hyperthyroidism and ophthalmopathy. From the multiplex PCR reads, TCRdb called clonotypes with MiXCR, one entry per CDR3 protein. Among 450,000 to 550,000 distinct CDR3 sequences listed, around a quarter were seen once. Material: blood. The receptor source for this set is a woman younger than 45 with Graves' ophthalmopathy. Both conserved end residues are part of each CDR3. D genes are given only for firm matches. Where a row states a size, it is once, few, many or the class of an expanded clone; other rows omit it.

abundance	v_gene	d_gene	j_gene	CDR3nt	CDR3aa
.	TRBV28	.	TRBJ2-5	TGTGCCAGTAGCGGACCCCTCCAAGAGACCCAGTACTTC	CASSGPLQETQYF
many	TRBV6-2/TRBV6-3	TRBD1	TRBJ2-7	TGTGCCAGCAGTTACCTTCCGGGACAGGGGTTCTCCTACGAGCAGTACTTC	CASSYLPGQGFSYEQYF
.	TRBV6-1	.	TRBJ2-5	TGTGCCAGCGGTGGCCCTTGGCGAGAGACCCAGTACTTC	CASGGPWRETQYF
.	TRBV6-4	TRBD1	TRBJ2-5	TGTGCCAGCAGTGAGGGACAGGCTAAAGAGACCCAGTACTTC	CASSEGQAKETQYF
.	TRBV6-5	TRBD1	TRBJ2-7	TGTGCCAGCAGTACCGGGACAGGACCGTTGAAGCAGTACTTC	CASSTGTGPLKQYF
few	TRBV6-5	.	TRBJ1-1	TGTGTCAGCAGTTACATACAGAACACTGAAGCTTTCTTT	CVSSYIQNTEAFF
many	TRBV11-2	.	TRBJ1-2	TGTGCCAGCAGCTCCAATCCGGGGATAATGGGCTATGGCTACACCTTC	CASSSNPGIMGYGYTF
.	TRBV7-9	.	TRBJ1-2	TGTGCTACCACCCGTGGACCCAACTATGGCTACACCTTC	CATTRGPNYGYTF
many	TRBV12-3/TRBV12-4	TRBD2	TRBJ2-5	TGTGCCAGCAGTTTAGGATCGCGGCTAGCGGGGGGCAACCAAGAGACCCAGTACTTC	CASSLGSRLAGGNQETQYF
few	TRBV6-1	TRBD2	TRBJ2-3	TGTGCCAGCAGTGCCTCAGCGGGAGGGTTAGATACGCAGTATTTT	CASSASAGGLDTQYF
.	TRBV9	TRBD1	TRBJ2-7	TGTGCCAGCAGCGTAGCCTCAGGACAGGGATACGAGCAGTACTTC	CASSVASGQGYEQYF
.	TRBV2	TRBD2	TRBJ2-7	TGTGCCAGCAGTCCAGCGGGAGGGGCCTACGAGCAGTACTTC	CASSPAGGAYEQYF
many	TRBV9	TRBD2	TRBJ2-5	TGTGCCAGCAGCGGGGGACTAGCGGACCAAGAGACCCAGTACTTC	CASSGGLADQETQYF
many	TRBV20-1	.	TRBJ2-7	TGCAGTGCTCCCGGGGGCCCTTACGAGCAGTACTTC	CSAPGGPYEQYF
.	TRBV19	.	TRBJ2-2	TGTGCCAGTAGTATTGGGCGGAACACCGGGGAGCTGTTTTTT	CASSIGRNTGELFF
.	TRBV5-1	.	TRBJ1-1	TGCGCCAGCAGCTTGGGCGAAGGGGTCGGCACTGAAGCTTTCTTT	CASSLGEGVGTEAFF
.	TRBV20-1	.	TRBJ2-4	TGCAGTGCTAGAGAGACGGGAATAGCCAAAAACATTCAGTACTTC	CSARETGIAKNIQYF
.	TRBV7-9	.	TRBJ1-5	TGTGCCAGCAGCAAGGGGGGTTTCAGCCATCCCCAGCATTTT	CASSKGGFSHPQHF
.	TRBV11-1	.	TRBJ2-7	TGTGCCAGCAGCCATCGGGGCAGCCAAGCCGGGCAGTACTTC	CASSHRGSQAGQYF
many	TRBV9	.	TRBJ2-5	TGTGCCAGCAGCGCGTCCCCGGGGTCGGATGAGACCCAGTACTTC	CASSASPGSDETQYF
few	TRBV5-1	.	TRBJ2-2	TGCGCCAGCAGCTTGTGGGGTAATGAGGTCGGGGAGCTGTTTTTT	CASSLWGNEVGELFF
.	TRBV9	.	TRBJ2-2	TGTGCCAGCAGCCCCCCGTCTCCTGAGCTGTTTTTT	CASSPPSPELFF
.	TRBV11-2	.	TRBJ1-2	TGTGCCAGCAGCTCCCCAGCGGCGTTCTGGGGCTACACCTTC	CASSSPAAFWGYTF
many	TRBV6-5	.	TRBJ1-5	TGTGCCAGCAGTCTTGGACAGACAGATCAGCCCCAGCATTTT	CASSLGQTDQPQHF
many	TRBV9	.	TRBJ1-2	TGTGCCAGCAGCACCCGGACAACCCCTAACTATGGCTACACCTTC	CASSTRTTPNYGYTF
once	TRBV19	.	TRBJ1-1	TGTGCCAGTAGTATCACTATTGCGGCAGGGGCGTTCCTGAACACTGAAGCTTTCTTT	CASSITIAAGAFLNTEAFF
few	TRBV15	.	TRBJ1-1	TGTGCCACCAGCAGCTACCCGGACACTGAAGCTTTCTTT	CATSSYPDTEAFF
.	TRBV5-1	TRBD2	TRBJ2-7	TGCGCCAGCAGCTTGGGGGGACTAGCGGGCCGCTCCTACGAGCAGTACTTC	CASSLGGLAGRSYEQYF
few	TRBV2	.	TRBJ1-5	TGTGCCAGCAGTGAATCCGGGTTTCAGCCCCAGCATTTT	CASSESGFQPQHF
many	TRBV7-2	.	TRBJ2-7	TGTGCCAGCAGCTTCCGGCCTATTTCCTACGAGCAGTACTTC	CASSFRPISYEQYF
.	TRBV28	TRBD2	TRBJ2-7	TGTGCCAGCAGTTTTGGAACCGGGACTAGCGGCACCCCCTACGAGCAGTACTTC	CASSFGTGTSGTPYEQYF
.	TRBV12-3/TRBV12-4	.	TRBJ1-2	TGTGCCAGCAGTAAGGGTACCGGGGACTATGGCTACACCTTC	CASSKGTGDYGYTF
.	TRBV12-3/TRBV12-4	.	TRBJ2-7	TGTGCCAGCAGTTTTTGGCACCTCGGTACGTACGAGCAGTACTTC	CASSFWHLGTYEQYF
.	TRBV30	.	TRBJ2-2	TGTGCCTCCGGGTCGGTAAACACCGGGGAGCTGTTTTTT	CASGSVNTGELFF
.	TRBV6-1	.	TRBJ1-5	TGTGCCAGCACCGGAGGGGCCAATCAGCCCCAGCATTTT	CASTGGANQPQHF
.	TRBV20-1	TRBD2	TRBJ2-7	TGCAGTGCTGACGGGGGTGGGGCTAGCGGGACTGCCTCCTACGAGCAGTACTTC	CSADGGGASGTASYEQYF
few	TRBV15	TRBD2	TRBJ2-7	TGTGCCACCAGCCCGAGGACTAGCGGGAACGAGCAGTACTTC	CATSPRTSGNEQYF
many	TRBV28	.	TRBJ2-7	TGTGCCACACGCGGTCCCTACGAGCAGTACTTC	CATRGPYEQYF
.	TRBV6-5	.	TRBJ2-5	TGTGCCAGCAGTTATGTGTCGGGGGCCCCAAAGACCCAGTACTTC	CASSYVSGAPKTQYF
once	TRBV28	TRBD2	TRBJ2-7	TGTGCCAGCAGTTTAAGGTTTGGGCTAGCGGGAGAGTACGAGCAGTACTTC	CASSLRFGLAGEYEQYF
many	TRBV6-5	.	TRBJ1-2	TGTGCCAGCCCGACAACCTATGGCTACACCTTC	CASPTTYGYTF
.	TRBV18	TRBD1	TRBJ1-1	TGTGTCAGCTCGTCAACCGACAGGGTAGCTTTCTTT	CVSSSTDRVAFF
few	TRBV5-1	.	TRBJ1-2	TGCGCCAGCAGCTGGGACGGGGTAAACGACTATGGCTACACCTTC	CASSWDGVNDYGYTF
.	TRBV27	.	TRBJ2-7	TGTGCCAGCTTTTACCCTGACTACGAGCAGTACTTC	CASFYPDYEQYF
few	TRBV20-1	TRBD1	TRBJ2-7	TGCAGTGCTAGAGAAGGGACAGGGGTCGAGCAGTACTTC	CSAREGTGVEQYF
.	TRBV7-3	TRBD2	TRBJ2-4	TGTGCCAGCAGCTTAGGCGGGAGCGGCAAAAACATGCAGTACTTC	CASSLGGSGKNMQYF